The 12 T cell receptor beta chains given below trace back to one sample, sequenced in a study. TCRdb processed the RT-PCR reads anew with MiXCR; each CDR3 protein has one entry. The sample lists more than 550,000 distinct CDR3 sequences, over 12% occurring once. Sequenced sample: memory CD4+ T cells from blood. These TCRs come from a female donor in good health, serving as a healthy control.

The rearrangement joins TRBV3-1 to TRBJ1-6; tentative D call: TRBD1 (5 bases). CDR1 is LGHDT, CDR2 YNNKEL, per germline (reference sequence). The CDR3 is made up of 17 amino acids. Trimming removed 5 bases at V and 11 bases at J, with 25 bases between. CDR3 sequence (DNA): TGTGCCAGCAGCGACTCTCTAAGGGGAGGGTCTTTGGCACCCCTCCACTTT. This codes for CASSDSLRGGSLAPLHF. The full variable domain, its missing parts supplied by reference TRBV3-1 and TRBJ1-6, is DTAVSQTPKYLVTQMGNDKSIKCEQNLGHDTMYWYKQDSKKFLKIMFSYNNKELIINETVPNRFSPKSPDKAHLNLHINSLELGDSAVYFCASSDSLRGGSLAPLHFGNGTRLTVT.

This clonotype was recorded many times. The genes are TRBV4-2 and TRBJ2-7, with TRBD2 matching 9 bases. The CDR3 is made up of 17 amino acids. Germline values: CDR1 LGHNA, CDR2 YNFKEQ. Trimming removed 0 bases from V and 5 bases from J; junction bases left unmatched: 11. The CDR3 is CASSQDAAGGGGDEQYF. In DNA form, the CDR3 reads TGTGCCAGCAGCCAAGATGCGGCGGGAGGGGGTGGAGACGAGCAGTACTTC.

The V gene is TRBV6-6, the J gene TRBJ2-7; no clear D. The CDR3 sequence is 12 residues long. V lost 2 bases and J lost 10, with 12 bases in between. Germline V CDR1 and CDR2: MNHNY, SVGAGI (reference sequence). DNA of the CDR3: TGTGCCAGCAGTTACCCTTATTTGGAACAGTACTTC. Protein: CASSYPYLEQYF.

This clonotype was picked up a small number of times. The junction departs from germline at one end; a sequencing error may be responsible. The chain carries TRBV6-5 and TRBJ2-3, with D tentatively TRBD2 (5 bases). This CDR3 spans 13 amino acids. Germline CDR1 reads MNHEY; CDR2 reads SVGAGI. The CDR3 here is CASRVPSTDAQYF. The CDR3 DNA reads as TGTGCCAGCAGGGTACCTAGCACAGATGCGCAGTATTTT.

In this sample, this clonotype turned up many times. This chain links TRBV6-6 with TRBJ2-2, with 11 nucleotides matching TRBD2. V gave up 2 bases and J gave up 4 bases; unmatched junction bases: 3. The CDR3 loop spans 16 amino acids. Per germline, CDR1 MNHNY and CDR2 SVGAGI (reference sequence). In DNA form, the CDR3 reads TGTGCCAGCAGTTACAGTAGCGGGGGGGCCACCGGGGAGCTGTTTTTT. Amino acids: CASSYSSGGATGELFF.

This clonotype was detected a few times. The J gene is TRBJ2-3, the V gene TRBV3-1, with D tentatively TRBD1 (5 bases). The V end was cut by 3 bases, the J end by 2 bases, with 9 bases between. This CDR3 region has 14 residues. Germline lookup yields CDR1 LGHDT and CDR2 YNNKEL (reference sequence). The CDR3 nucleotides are TGTGCCAGCAGCCAGGGGCACCCCACAGATACGCAGTATTTT. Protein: CASSQGHPTDTQYF.

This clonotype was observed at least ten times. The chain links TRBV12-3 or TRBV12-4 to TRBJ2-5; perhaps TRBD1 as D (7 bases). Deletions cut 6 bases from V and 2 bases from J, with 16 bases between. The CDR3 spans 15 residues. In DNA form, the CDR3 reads TGTGCCAGCAGCCCAGGAGGGGGCCGGCAAGAGACCCAGTACTTC. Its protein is CASSPGGGRQETQYF.

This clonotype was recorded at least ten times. CDR3 sequence reads: CASSLQDSNQPQHF. The CDR3 region has the DNA TGTGCCAGCAGTTTACAGGATAGCAATCAGCCCCAGCATTTT. The J gene is TRBJ1-5, the V gene TRBV12-3 or TRBV12-4; D is ambiguous. This CDR3 contains 14 residues. The ends were cut back, 2 bases at V and 0 bases at J, with 5 bases in the middle.

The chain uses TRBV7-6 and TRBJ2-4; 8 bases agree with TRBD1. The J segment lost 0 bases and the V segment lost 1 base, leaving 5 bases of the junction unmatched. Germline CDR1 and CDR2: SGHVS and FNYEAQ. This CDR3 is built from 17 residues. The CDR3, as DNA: TGTGCCAGCAGCTTAGGTTTCAGGGGGCGAGCCAAAAACATTCAGTACTTC. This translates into CASSLGFRGRAKNIQYF.

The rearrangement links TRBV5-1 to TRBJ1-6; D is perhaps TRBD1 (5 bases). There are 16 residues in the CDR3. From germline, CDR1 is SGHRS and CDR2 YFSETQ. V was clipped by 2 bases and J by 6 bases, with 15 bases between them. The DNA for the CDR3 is TGCGCCAGCAGCTTCGACCCGGGGGAGAGTAATTCACCCCTCCACTTT. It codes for CASSFDPGESNSPLHF.

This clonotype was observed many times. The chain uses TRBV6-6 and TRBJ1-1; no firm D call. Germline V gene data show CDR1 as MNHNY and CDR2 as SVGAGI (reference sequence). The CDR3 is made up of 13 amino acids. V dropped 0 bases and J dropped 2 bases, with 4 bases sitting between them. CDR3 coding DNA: TGTGCCAGCAGTTACTCGACAAACACTGAAGCTTTCTTT. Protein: CASSYSTNTEAFF.

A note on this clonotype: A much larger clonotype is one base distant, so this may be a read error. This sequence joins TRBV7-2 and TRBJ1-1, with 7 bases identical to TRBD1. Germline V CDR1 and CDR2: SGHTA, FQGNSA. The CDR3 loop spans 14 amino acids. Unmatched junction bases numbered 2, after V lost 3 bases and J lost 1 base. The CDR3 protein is CASSFDRANTEAFF. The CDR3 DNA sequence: TGTGCCAGCAGCTTCGACAGGGCGAACACTGAAGCTTTCTTT.